The text below deals with one T cell receptor beta chain. This sample was taken from a study of shared clonotypes between healthy human individuals. Some clones are missing from TCRdb's copy, which holds only in-frame ones; the method was immunoSEQ multiplex PCR. The sample yields about 1 million clones, around 78% seen once. This receptor was obtained from a man younger than 35 in good health. Some clones in this sample may be carry-over from other donors' samples. Sequencing used memory CD4+ T cells from PBMCs. Subset in this sample: CD45RA-negative fraction.

The CDR3 region is CASSIPPGIAGETQYF. CDR3 coding DNA: TGTGCCAGCAGCATCCCGCCGGGGATCGCCGGAGAGACCCAGTACTTC. The V gene is TRBV7-6, the J gene TRBJ2-5; D is perhaps TRBD2 (5 bases). The germline V gene encodes CDR1 SGHVS and CDR2 FNYEAQ. This CDR3 is built from 16 residues. Trimming removed 5 bases at V and 4 bases at J, with 20 bases between.